A single sample is the source of the 30 T cell receptor beta chains below, sequenced in a study of blood T cell repertoires in COVID-19 (dated by TCRdb to the early 2020s). The library was made by the immunoSEQ multiplex PCR assay. Here the immuneACCESS table is served through TCRdb, limited to in-frame sequences with V and J called. Missing clones are a known gap in these copies; in checked studies unresolved V genes cover under half, and the rest lacks a known reason. Counted in this sample were under 40,000 clones; over 90% of them appeared once. Of the sample, roughly two fifths falls within the top ten clones. Sequenced material: peripheral blood. Receptor source: a man aged 60-69 years with active or convalescent COVID-19.

The chain couples TRBV4-1 to TRBJ1-2; D is possibly TRBD1 (6 bases). Between the trimmed V and J ends, which lost 7 bases and 4 bases, there was a span of 19 bases. The CDR3 is made up of 15 amino acids. Germline V gene sequence: CDR1 MGHRA, CDR2 YSYEKL. The CDR3 region is CASNPFHRAGYGYTF. CDR3 DNA: TGCGCCAGCAACCCTTTCCACAGGGCTGGCTATGGCTACACCTTC.

V and J are TRBV5-1 and TRBJ1-2; the match to TRBD1 covers 8 bases. With V trimmed by 3 bases and J by 4 bases, 5 bases remained unmatched. CDR3 length: 14 amino acids. Germline V gives CDR1 SGHRS, CDR2 YFSETQ. DNA for the CDR3: TGCGCCAGCAGCTCAGGACAGGGTACCTATGGCTACACCTTC. It is translated as CASSSGQGTYGYTF. The full variable domain, with the rest looked up from reference TRBV5-1 and TRBJ1-2, is KAGVTQTPRYLIKTRGQQVTLSCSPISGHRSVSWYQQTPGQGLQFLFEYFSETQRNKGNFPGRFSGRQFSNSRSEMNVSTLELGDSALYLCASSSGQGTYGYTFGSGTRLTVV.

This chain uses TRBV10-3 with TRBJ1-1; TRBD1 matches at 7 bases. The CDR3 has 15 amino acids. J was trimmed by 0 bases and V by 4 bases; bases with no gene match: 5. Germline CDR1 is ENHRY and CDR2 is SYGVKD. The CDR3 reads CAISGDSPMNTEAFF. CDR3 nucleotide sequence: TGTGCCATCAGTGGGGACAGCCCTATGAACACTGAAGCTTTCTTT.

J is TRBJ2-1 and V is TRBV6-6, with TRBD2 as a possible D gene (5 bases). Trimming pared 2 bases from V and 4 bases from J, leaving 12 bases between. The CDR3 is 15 residues long. Germline V lookup: CDR1 MNHNY, CDR2 SVGAGI (reference sequence). CDR3: CASSYLGVVYNEQFF. CDR3 in DNA: TGTGCCAGCAGTTACCTCGGGGTGGTGTACAATGAGCAGTTCTTC.

This chain joins TRBV18 and TRBJ1-1, with 10 bases that match TRBD1. CDR3 length: 18 amino acids. CDR1 is KGHSH, CDR2 LQKENI, per germline. V shed 3 bases and J 0 bases; nucleotides not matched to a gene: 10. CDR3 residues: CASSPFGTGDYMNTEAFF. The CDR3 region has the DNA TGTGCCAGCTCACCTTTCGGGACAGGGGATTATATGAACACTGAAGCTTTCTTT.

This clone was picked up one time. The chain joins TRBV5-6 to TRBJ2-7, with TRBD1 identical over 7 bases. V shed 4 bases and J 7 bases; nucleotides not matched to a gene: 5. CDR1 SGHDT and CDR2 YYEEEE come from the germline V gene. The CDR3 length is 12 residues. The DNA for the CDR3 is TGTGCCAGCAGCGCGGACAGGCGGGAGCAGTACTTC. Encoded protein: CASSADRREQYF.

This clone was seen once. The V and J genes are TRBV28 and TRBJ1-1, with D unresolved. This CDR3 has 15 amino acids. CDR1 MDHEN and CDR2 SYDVKM come from the germline V gene. Trimming removed 4 bases at V and 4 bases at J, with 16 bases between. CDR3 in amino acids: CASSSSRGLGTEAFF. The CDR3 DNA follows: TGTGCCAGCAGTTCCTCCCGGGGATTAGGCACTGAAGCTTTCTTT. The full variable domain, rest sourced from reference TRBV28 and TRBJ1-1, is DVKVTQSSRYLVKRTGEKVFLECVQDMDHENMFWYRQDPGLGLRLIYFSYDVKMKEKGDIPEGYSVSREKKERFSLILESASTNQTSMYLCASSSSRGLGTEAFFGQGTRLTVV.

This clone was recorded only once. The V and J genes are TRBV2 and TRBJ2-2; perhaps TRBD1 as D (6 bases). Germline loops: CDR1 SNHLY, CDR2 FYNNEI. This CDR3 has 17 residues. V was pared by 1 base and J by 0 bases, with 12 bases between. This chain's CDR3 is CASSEGRTASNTGELFF. CDR3 nucleotides: TGTGCCAGCAGTGAAGGCAGGACAGCATCGAACACCGGGGAGCTGTTTTTT.

The V gene is TRBV7-9, the J gene TRBJ1-2; weak D call: TRBD1 (6 bases). CDR3 size: 13 residues. Germline-derived CDR1 and CDR2 are SEHNR and FQNEAQ (reference sequence). Trimming took off 5 bases at V and 4 bases at J, with 11 bases between the two ends. This CDR3 is CASSQGQSYGYTF. The CDR3 DNA reads TGTGCCAGCAGCCAGGGACAAAGCTATGGCTACACCTTC.

This sequence joins TRBV9 and TRBJ1-6; D may be TRBD1 (6 bases). V gave up 2 bases and J gave up 10 bases, with 16 bases separating them. This CDR3 spans 15 amino acids. Germline CDR1 is SGDLS and CDR2 is YYNGEE. Here the CDR3 reads CASSVGAQESSPLHF. For the CDR3, the DNA is TGTGCCAGCAGCGTGGGGGCCCAGGAGTCCTCACCCCTCCACTTT.

As DNA, the CDR3 is TGCGCCAGCAGCTCTCAGGGGGCCACCACTGAAGCTTTCTTT. Residues: CASSSQGATTEAFF. V usage is TRBV5-1 and J usage is TRBJ1-1, with TRBD1 matching 8 bases. CDR3 length equals 14 residues. Germline V gene sequence: CDR1 SGHRS, CDR2 YFSETQ. V lost 3 bases to trimming and J lost 4 bases; unmatched junction nucleotides: 5.

As to this clone: A read error may account for a junction end that differs from germline. This chain joins TRBV19 and TRBJ1-5; D is undetermined. This CDR3 is 15 amino acids long. Per the germline V gene, CDR1 is LNHDA and CDR2 is SQIVND (reference sequence). CDR3 protein: CASSIVDLGNQPQHF. CDR3 in DNA: TGTGCTAGTAGTATAGTAGATCTGGGCAATCAGCCCCAGCATTTT. Complete variable domain (other parts from reference TRBV19 and TRBJ1-5): DGGITQSPKYLFRKEGQNVTLSCEQNLNHDAMYWYRQDPGQGLRLIYYSQIVNDFQKGDIAEGYSVSREKKESFPLTVTSAQKNPTAFYLCASSIVDLGNQPQHFGDGTRLSIL.

The chain joins TRBV6-1 to TRBJ1-1; the D gene is possibly TRBD1 (5 bases). V was shortened by 2 bases and J by 1 base, with 17 bases between the two germline ends. Germline V gives CDR1 MNHNS, CDR2 SASEGT. CDR3 size: 17 residues. Here the CDR3 DNA reads TGTGCCAGCAGTGAAAGGTGGCAGGGAACTTCGAACACTGAAGCTTTCTTT. It encodes CASSERWQGTSNTEAFF.

The chain uses TRBV15 and TRBJ2-1, with TRBD1 matching 7 bases. Looked up from germline, CDR1 is LNHNV and CDR2 is YYDKDF (reference sequence). The CDR3 totals 18 residues. The ends lost 0 bases at V and 7 bases at J; junction bases unmatched: 15. CDR3 bases: TGTGCCACCAGCAGAGATAGAACAGGGGTAGGCGGACGAAATGAGCAGTTCTTC. Translating it yields CATSRDRTGVGGRNEQFF.

The chain combines TRBV5-1 with TRBJ1-6; 9 positions agree with TRBD1. Germline CDR1 and CDR2: SGHRS and YFSETQ. The CDR3 runs 15 residues. Trimming cost V 4 bases and J 8 bases; bases outside gene matches: 7. CDR3 loop: CASSLMGQGDSPLHF. The CDR3 coding sequence is TGCGCCAGCAGCCTTATGGGACAGGGTGATTCACCCCTCCACTTT.

The chain uses TRBV5-1 and TRBJ1-2; D remains unclear. Germline loops: CDR1 SGHRS, CDR2 YFSETQ. The CDR3 covers 11 residues. Trimming cost V 7 bases and J 2 bases, with 6 bases left between them. Here the CDR3 DNA reads TGCGCCAGCCGAGAGAACTATGGCTACACCTTC. Translation: CASRENYGYTF.

The CDR3 region is CASSFRIAGQGDPGYTF. In DNA form, the CDR3 reads TGTGCCAGCAGCTTCCGAATCGCGGGACAGGGGGACCCTGGCTACACCTTC. The chain carries TRBV7-9 and TRBJ1-2; 11 bases align to TRBD1. Germline lookup yields CDR1 SEHNR and CDR2 FQNEAQ (reference sequence). V dropped 3 bases and J dropped 7; count of bases not matched to a gene: 13. This CDR3 contains 17 residues.

The V and J genes are TRBV19 and TRBJ1-2; D is perhaps TRBD1 (5 bases). CDR3 length: 13 residues. The V gene lost 4 bases and the J gene lost 2 bases, with 8 bases spanning the gap. Germline V lookup: CDR1 LNHDA, CDR2 SQIVND (reference sequence). CDR3 coding DNA: TGTGCCAGTAGTAGGGGCAGCAACTATGGCTACACCTTC. Its protein product is CASSRGSNYGYTF.

This clone showed up just once. The chain carries TRBV24-1 and TRBJ2-6; no firm D call. Germline V gene data show CDR1 as KGHDR and CDR2 as SFDVKD. The CDR3 spans 14 residues. The ends were cut back, 9 bases at V and 0 bases at J, with 8 bases in the middle. CDR3 loop: CATLDTSGANVLTF. The CDR3, as DNA: TGTGCCACCCTCGACACCTCTGGGGCCAACGTCCTGACTTTC.

As regards this clone: The junction and the germline gene differ at one end; a read error may be behind it. The chain couples TRBV13 to TRBJ1-2, with unresolved D. The CDR3 is 13 residues long. The germline V gene has CDR1 PRHDT and CDR2 FYEKMQ (reference sequence). The CDR3 is CASSLGLRYGYTF. In DNA form, the CDR3 reads TGTGCCAGCAGCCTAGGACTGCGCTATGGCTACACCTTC. Based on the CDR3 plus reference TRBV13 and TRBJ1-2, the full variable domain is AAGVIQSPRHLIKEKRETATLKCYPIPRHDTVYWYQQGPGQDPQFLISFYEKMQSDKGSIPDRFSAQQFSDYHSELNMSSLELGDSALYFCASSLGLRYGYTFGSGTRLTVV.

The chain is built from TRBV3-1 (or the pseudogene TRBV3-2) and TRBJ2-7; D remains unclear. Germline CDR1 is LGHDT and CDR2 is YNNKEL (reference sequence). CDR3 length equals 13 residues. Trimming removed 0 bases at V and 2 bases at J, with 5 bases between. The CDR3 region is CASSQEAAYEQYF. The CDR3 DNA follows: TGTGCCAGCAGCCAAGAGGCGGCCTACGAGCAGTACTTC.

The rearrangement uses TRBV10-2 and TRBJ2-2; D is unresolved. The V and J ends lost 1 base and 3 bases respectively, with 6 bases between them. This CDR3 spans 14 amino acids. Germline CDR1 is WSHSY and CDR2 is SAAADI. DNA for the CDR3: TGCGCCAGCAGTGAGTTCGTCTACACCGGGGAGCTGTTTTTT. This translates into CASSEFVYTGELFF.

This clone was seen a single time. The V and J genes are TRBV2 and TRBJ1-2, with D unclear. V was pared by 10 bases and J by 1 base, with 10 bases between. Germline V gene data show CDR1 as SNHLY and CDR2 as FYNNEI. This CDR3 has 12 residues. Here the CDR3 reads CATRGLNYGYTF. As DNA, the CDR3 is TGTGCCACTCGTGGGCTTAACTATGGCTACACCTTC.

This chain's CDR3 is CASSWKGQENTEAFF. The CDR3 DNA is TGCGCCAGCAGCTGGAAGGGACAGGAGAACACTGAAGCTTTCTTT. This sequence joins TRBV5-1 and TRBJ1-1; TRBD1 aligns across 8 bases. Germline loops: CDR1 SGHRS, CDR2 YFSETQ. V shed 3 bases and J 1 base; nucleotides not matched to a gene: 5. This CDR3 contains 15 residues.

The J gene is TRBJ2-7, the V gene TRBV27; 7 bases are shared with TRBD1. The CDR3 spans 14 residues. Germline values: CDR1 MNHEY, CDR2 SMNVEV (reference sequence). With 0 bases clipped from V and 5 bases from J, the junction kept 4 bases outside the gene matches. The CDR3 sequence: CASSLSRDSHEQYF. The CDR3 DNA sequence: TGTGCCAGCAGTTTATCCCGGGACAGCCACGAGCAGTACTTC.

This sequence joins TRBV5-1 and TRBJ2-7, with 7 bases aligning to TRBD1. Germline-derived CDR1 and CDR2 are SGHRS and YFSETQ. The V segment lost 2 bases and the J segment 4 bases; nucleotides outside the gene matches: 6. This CDR3 has 14 amino acids. CDR3 nucleotides: TGCGCCAGCAGCTTTGCGACAGGGCCTTACGAGCAGTACTTC. Protein sequence: CASSFATGPYEQYF.

The chain carries TRBV6-1 and TRBJ2-7; tentatively, D is TRBD2 (6 bases). The CDR3 is 15 amino acids. Deletions cut 5 bases from V and 5 bases from J, with 19 bases between. The germline V gene has CDR1 MNHNS and CDR2 SASEGT. This chain's CDR3 is CASSLGGLGRHEQYF. CDR3 nucleotides: TGTGCCAGCAGTTTGGGGGGTTTGGGCCGACACGAGCAGTACTTC.

V usage is TRBV6-5 and J usage is TRBJ2-7; 7 bases match TRBD1. Germline V gene sequence: CDR1 MNHEY, CDR2 SVGAGI. V was pared by 6 bases and J by 0 bases, with 8 bases of the junction left unmatched. CDR3 size: 15 residues. The CDR3, as DNA: TGTGCCAGCAGCGCCGTCGGACAGGACTCCTACGAGCAGTACTTC. Its translation: CASSAVGQDSYEQYF.

V usage is TRBV5-1 and J usage is TRBJ2-4, with 7 bases fitting TRBD2. Losses at the gene ends were 3 bases for V and 0 bases for J; bases not matched to a gene: 6. Germline V lookup: CDR1 SGHRS, CDR2 YFSETQ. CDR3 length: 16 residues. CDR3 residues: CASSSDGGLAKNIQYF. The CDR3, as DNA: TGCGCCAGCAGCTCGGACGGGGGGTTAGCCAAAAACATTCAGTACTTC.

The chain uses TRBV9 and TRBJ1-1, with D tentatively TRBD1 (5 bases). Trimming removed 6 bases from V and 1 base from J, with 13 bases in between. This CDR3 has 14 amino acids. Germline CDR1 is SGDLS and CDR2 is YYNGEE. The CDR3 region is CASTKSTANTEAFF. CDR3 DNA sequence: TGTGCCAGCACCAAGTCGACAGCGAACACTGAAGCTTTCTTT.